Listed here is a single T cell receptor (beta chain). Its antigen is unknown. The repertoire was sequenced with immunoSEQ multiplex PCR; TCRdb's copy has only in-frame clones and lacks some. The profile shows approximately 480,000 clones, roughly 89% of them singletons. Treatment of the sample: about 20 received Ad26.COV2.S at low or high dose, single or two shots; five or six received placebo; per-sample allocation not given. Samples were taken on day 63 after the first vaccine or placebo injection. The CDR3 has 16 amino acids. Germline assignment: CDR1 SGHTA and CDR2 FQGNSA. V shed 2 bases and J shed 0 bases, with 11 bases lying between them. These data come from a study of Ad26.COV2.S vaccination and SARS-CoV-2 variants. Points from the study as a whole: Spike-specific CD8+ and CD4+ T cell responses reportedly showed substantial breadth after vaccination.

The material was peripheral blood, obtained in a trial of Ad26.COV2.S vaccine versus placebo. The chain links TRBV7-2 to TRBJ1-3; D is undetermined. The receptor comes from a person aged 18-65 years who received the Ad26.COV2.S COVID-19 vaccine or a placebo. Here the CDR3 reads CASSLIGTSSGNTIYF. The CDR3, as DNA: TGTGCCAGCAGCTTAATCGGAACCTCCTCTGGAAACACCATATATTTT.